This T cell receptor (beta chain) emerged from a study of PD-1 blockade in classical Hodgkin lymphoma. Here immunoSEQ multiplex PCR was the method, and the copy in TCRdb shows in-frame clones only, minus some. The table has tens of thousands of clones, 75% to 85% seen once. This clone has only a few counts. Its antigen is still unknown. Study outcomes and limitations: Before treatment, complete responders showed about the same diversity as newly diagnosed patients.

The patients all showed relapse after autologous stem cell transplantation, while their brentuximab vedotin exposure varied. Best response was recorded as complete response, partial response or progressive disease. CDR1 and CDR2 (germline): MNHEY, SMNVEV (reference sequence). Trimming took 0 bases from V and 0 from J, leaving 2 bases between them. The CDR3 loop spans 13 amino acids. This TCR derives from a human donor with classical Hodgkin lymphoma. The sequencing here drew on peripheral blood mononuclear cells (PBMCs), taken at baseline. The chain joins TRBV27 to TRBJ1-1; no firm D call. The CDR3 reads CASSLSLNTEAFF. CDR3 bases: TGTGCCAGCAGTTTATCCTTGAACACTGAAGCTTTCTTT.